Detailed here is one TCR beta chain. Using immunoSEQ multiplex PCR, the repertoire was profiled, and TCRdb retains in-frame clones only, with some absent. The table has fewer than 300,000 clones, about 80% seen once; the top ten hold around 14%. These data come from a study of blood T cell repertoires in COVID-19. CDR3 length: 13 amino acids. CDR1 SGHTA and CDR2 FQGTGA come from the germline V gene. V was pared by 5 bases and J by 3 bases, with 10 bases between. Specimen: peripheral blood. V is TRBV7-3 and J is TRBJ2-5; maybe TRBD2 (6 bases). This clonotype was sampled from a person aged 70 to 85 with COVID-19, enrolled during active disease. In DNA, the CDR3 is TGTGCCAGCAGCGAATCGGGAGAAGAGACCCAGTACTTC. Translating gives CASSESGEETQYF.